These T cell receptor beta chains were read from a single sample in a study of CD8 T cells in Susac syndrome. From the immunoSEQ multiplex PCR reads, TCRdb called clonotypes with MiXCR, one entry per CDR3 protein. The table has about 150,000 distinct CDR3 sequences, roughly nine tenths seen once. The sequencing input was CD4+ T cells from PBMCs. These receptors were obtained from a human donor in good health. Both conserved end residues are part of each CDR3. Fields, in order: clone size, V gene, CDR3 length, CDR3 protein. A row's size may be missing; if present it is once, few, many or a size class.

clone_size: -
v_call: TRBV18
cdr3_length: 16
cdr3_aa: CASSPPHSPYNSPLHF

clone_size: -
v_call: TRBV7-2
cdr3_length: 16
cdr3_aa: CASSSGGGLAQNIQYF

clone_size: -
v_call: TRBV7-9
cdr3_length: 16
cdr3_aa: CASSPLVAGDLDEQFF

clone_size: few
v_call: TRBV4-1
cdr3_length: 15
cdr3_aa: CASSHRSGNTDTQYF

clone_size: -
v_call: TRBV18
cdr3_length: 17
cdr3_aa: CASSPLGQGGRENIQYF

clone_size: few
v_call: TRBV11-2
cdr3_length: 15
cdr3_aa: CASSLVLGPRDGYTF

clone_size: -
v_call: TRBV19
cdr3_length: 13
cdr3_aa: CASSIQYQETQYF

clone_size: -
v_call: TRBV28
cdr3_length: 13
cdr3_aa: CASSLWANQPQHF

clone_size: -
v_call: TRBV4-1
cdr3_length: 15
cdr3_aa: CASSQPTGTSYEQYF

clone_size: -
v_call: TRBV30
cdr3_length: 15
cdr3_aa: CAWSAPRLEGDTQYF

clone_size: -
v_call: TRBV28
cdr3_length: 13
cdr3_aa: CAISRDMNTEAFF

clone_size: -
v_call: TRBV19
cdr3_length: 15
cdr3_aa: CASSAGLAFTYEQYF

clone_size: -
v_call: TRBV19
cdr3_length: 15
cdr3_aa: CASSGGIPGSTEAFF

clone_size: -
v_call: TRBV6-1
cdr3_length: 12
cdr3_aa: CASSGRSREQFF

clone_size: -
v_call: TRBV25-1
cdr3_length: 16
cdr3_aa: CASSETSGRAVYEQYF

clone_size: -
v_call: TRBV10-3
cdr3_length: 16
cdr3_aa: CAISELRRSGANVLTF

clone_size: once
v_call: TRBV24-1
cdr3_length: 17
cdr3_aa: CATSDHPGQGVDYGYTF

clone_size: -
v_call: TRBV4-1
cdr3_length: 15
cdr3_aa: CASSQPTETNYGYTF

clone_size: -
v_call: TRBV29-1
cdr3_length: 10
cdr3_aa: CSVDRDEQFF

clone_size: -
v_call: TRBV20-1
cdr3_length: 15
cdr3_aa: CSARGGTGAAGEQFF

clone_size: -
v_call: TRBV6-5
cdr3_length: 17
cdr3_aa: CASSYSGTGPLGPTQYF

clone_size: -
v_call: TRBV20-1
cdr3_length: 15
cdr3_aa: CSASRLAGVPNEQFF

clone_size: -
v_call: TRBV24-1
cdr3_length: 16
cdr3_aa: CATSEPGPTGADTQYF

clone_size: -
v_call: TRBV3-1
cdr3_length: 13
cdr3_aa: CASSQDWSGTQYF

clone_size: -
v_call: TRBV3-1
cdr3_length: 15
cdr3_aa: CASSRRTGTSGELFF

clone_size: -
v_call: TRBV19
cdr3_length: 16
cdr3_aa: CASSTVRDRGLYEQYF

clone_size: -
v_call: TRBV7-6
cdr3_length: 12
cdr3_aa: CASSPLLSEAFF

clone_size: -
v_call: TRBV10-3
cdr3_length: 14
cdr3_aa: CAIMTDSTNEKLFF

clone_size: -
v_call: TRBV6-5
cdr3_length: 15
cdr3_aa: CASSYVGRTYNEQFF

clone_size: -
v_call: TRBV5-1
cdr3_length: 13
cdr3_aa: CASSWTDNTEAFF

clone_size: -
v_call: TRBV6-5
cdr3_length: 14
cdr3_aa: CASSPRRINQPQHF

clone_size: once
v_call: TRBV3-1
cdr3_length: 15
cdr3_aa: CASRPGTGAFYEQYF

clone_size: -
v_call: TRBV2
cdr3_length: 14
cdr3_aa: CASNGLAKANEQFF

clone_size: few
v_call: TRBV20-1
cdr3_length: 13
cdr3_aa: CSAHTSGAYEQYF

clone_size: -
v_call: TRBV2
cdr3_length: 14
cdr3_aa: CASTNLGGDYGYTF

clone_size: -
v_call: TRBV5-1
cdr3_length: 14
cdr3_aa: CASSLQGSGNEQFF

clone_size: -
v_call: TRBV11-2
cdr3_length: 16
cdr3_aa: CASSDLGGRAYNEQFF

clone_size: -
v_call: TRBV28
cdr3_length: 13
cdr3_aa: CASSTGLWETQYF

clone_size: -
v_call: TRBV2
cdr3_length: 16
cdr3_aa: CASSEPGGSLSYEQYF

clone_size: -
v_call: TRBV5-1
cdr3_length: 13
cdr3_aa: CASSLAQGDEQFF

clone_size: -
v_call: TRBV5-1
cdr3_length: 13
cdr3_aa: CASSSQGDYGYTF

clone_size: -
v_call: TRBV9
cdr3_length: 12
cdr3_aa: CASSADSTEAFF

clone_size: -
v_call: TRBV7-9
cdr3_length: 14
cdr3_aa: CASSLDGQGVGYTF

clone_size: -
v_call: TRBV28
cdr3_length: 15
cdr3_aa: CASKTSGTGNTEAFF

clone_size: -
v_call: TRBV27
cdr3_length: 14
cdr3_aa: CATRGPGGNQPQHF

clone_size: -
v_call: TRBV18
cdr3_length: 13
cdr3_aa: CASSPPGGDEQYF

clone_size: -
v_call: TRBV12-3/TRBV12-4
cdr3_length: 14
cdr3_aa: CASSYSPTSLEQYF

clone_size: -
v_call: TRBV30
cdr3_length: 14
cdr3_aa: CAWSVPPLQETQYF

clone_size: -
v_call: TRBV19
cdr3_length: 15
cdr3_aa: CASSIRASGSDEQFF

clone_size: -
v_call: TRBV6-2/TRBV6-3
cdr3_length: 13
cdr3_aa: CASTQSDGYEQYF

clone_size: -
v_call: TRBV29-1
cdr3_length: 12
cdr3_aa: CSVDRGRETQYF

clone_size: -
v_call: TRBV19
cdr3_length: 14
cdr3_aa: CASSAGTVGNTIYF

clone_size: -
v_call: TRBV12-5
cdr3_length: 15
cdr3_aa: CASGLVGQVNSPLHF

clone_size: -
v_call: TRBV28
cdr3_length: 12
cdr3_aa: CASSFPRGGAFF

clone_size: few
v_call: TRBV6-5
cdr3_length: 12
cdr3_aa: CASSYSSKEQYF

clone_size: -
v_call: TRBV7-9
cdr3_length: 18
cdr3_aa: CASSLPTSGRLRQETQYF

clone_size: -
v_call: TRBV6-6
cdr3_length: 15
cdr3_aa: CASRAGRTWKNIQYF